The clone carrying this TCR beta chain showed up just a few times. Its specificity is not known. This CDR3 spans 14 amino acids. Trimming cost V 0 bases and J 1 base, with 8 bases left between them. The V gene's germline CDR1 is SGHRS and CDR2 YFSETQ. The source of the sample is a study of response to subunit inactivated influenza vaccine. Findings of the study overall: Authors suggested that a seasonal influenza vaccination recruits few new T cells each time.

TCRdb redid the calling of the RT-PCR reads with MiXCR, one entry per CDR3 protein. The table shows about 700,000 distinct CDR3 sequences, with 15% to 18% occurring only once. The chain employs TRBV5-1 and TRBJ2-7; a weak D match, TRBD1 (6 bases). This TCR came from a man over 45 who received an inactivated influenza vaccine. Sequencing used PBMCs from blood, obtained 12 days after vaccination. In DNA form, the CDR3 reads TGCGCCAGCAGCTTGGGGGACATTTCCTACGAGCAGTACTTC. Translated: CASSLGDISYEQYF.